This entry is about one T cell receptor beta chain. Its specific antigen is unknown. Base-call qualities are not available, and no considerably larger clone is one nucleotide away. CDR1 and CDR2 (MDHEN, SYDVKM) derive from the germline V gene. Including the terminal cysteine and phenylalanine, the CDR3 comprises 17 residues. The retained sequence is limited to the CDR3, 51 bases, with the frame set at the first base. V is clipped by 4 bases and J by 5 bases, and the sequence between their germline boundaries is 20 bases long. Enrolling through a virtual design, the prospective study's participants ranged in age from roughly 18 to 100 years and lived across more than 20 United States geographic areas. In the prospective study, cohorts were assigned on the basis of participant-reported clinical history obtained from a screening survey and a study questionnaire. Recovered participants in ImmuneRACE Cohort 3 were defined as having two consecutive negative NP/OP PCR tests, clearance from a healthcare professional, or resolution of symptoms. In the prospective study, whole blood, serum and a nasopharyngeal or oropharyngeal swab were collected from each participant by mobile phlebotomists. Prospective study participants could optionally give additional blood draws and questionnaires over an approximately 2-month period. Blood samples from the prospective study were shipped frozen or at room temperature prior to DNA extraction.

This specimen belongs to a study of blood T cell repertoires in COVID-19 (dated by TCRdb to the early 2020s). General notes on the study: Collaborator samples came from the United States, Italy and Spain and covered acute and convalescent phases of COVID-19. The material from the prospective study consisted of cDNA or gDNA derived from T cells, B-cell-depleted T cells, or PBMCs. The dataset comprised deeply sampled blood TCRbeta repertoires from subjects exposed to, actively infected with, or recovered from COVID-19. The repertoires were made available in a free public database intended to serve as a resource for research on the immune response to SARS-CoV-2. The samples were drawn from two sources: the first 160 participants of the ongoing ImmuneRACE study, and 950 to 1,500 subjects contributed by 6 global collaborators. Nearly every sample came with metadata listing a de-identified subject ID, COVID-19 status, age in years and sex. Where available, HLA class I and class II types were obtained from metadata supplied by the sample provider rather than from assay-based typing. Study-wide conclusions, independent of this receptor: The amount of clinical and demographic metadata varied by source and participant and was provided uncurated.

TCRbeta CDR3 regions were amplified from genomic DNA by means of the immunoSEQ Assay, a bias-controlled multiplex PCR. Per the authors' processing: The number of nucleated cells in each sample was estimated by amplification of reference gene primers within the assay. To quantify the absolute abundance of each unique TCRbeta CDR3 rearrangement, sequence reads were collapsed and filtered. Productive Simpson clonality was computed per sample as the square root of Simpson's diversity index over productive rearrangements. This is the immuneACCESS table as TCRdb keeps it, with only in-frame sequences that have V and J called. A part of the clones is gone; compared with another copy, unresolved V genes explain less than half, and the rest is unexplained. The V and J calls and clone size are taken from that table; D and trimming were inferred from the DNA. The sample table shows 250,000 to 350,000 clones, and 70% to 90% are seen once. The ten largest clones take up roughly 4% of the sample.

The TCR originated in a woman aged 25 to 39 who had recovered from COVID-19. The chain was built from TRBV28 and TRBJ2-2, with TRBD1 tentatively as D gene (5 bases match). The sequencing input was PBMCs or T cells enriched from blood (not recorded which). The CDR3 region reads CASSWVGQVVLTGELFF. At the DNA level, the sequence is TGTGCCAGCAGTTGGGTGGGGCAGGTCGTACTGACCGGGGAGCTGTTTTTT.